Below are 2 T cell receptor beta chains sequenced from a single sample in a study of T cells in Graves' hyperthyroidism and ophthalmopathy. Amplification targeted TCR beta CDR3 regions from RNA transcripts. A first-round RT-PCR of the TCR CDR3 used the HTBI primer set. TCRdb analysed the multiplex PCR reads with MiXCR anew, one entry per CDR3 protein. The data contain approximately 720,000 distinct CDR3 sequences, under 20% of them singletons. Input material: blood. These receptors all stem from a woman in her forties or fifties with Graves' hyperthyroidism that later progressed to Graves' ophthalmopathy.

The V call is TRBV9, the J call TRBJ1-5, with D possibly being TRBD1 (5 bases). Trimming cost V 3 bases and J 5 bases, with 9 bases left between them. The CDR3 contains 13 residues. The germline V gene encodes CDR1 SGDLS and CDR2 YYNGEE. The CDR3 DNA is TGTGCCAGCAGCGCGGGGGTCTATCAGCCCCAGCATTTT. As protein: CASSAGVYQPQHF.

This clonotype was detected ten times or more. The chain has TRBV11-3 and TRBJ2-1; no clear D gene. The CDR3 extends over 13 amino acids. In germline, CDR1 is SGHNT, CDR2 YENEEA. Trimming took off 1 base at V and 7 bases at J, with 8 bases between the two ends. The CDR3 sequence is CASSLGAENEQFF. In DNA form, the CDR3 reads TGTGCCAGCAGCTTAGGGGCGGAGAATGAGCAGTTCTTC.